This T cell receptor beta chain was captured in a study of post-analysis software for immune sequencing data. At the level of the study: Some patients lacked subtype; others had relapsing-remitting, secondary progressive or progressive-relapsing disease.

Study-level points and caveats: Batch-mates among the samples co-clustered strongly by F measure.

Worth noting for this clonotype: The target antigen is unknown.

Unique molecular identifiers featured in each of the TCR beta cDNA libraries. MiXCR was run by TCRdb on the PCR reads, yielding one entry per CDR3 protein. The repertoire includes approximately 730,000 distinct CDR3 sequences, under 60% of them detected once, and 4.9% sits in the top ten. Input material: blood. This receptor was taken from a girl aged 5-17 years with multiple sclerosis.

In nucleotides, the CDR3 is TGTGCCAGCAGCTTAGCGATGGGAGGTGAGCAGTTCTTC. This encodes CASSLAMGGEQFF. V and J are TRBV7-2 and TRBJ2-1; D perhaps matches TRBD2 (6 bases). With 0 bases removed from V and 9 bases from J, the gap between germline ends came to 9 bases. The germline V gene has CDR1 SGHTA and CDR2 FQGNSA. The CDR3 has 13 amino acids. Full variable domain (missing parts from reference TRBV7-2 and TRBJ2-1): GAGVSQSPSNKVTEKGKDVELRCDPISGHTALYWYRQSLGQGLEFLIYFQGNSAPDKSGLPSDRFSAERTGGSVSTLTIQRTQQEDSAVYLCASSLAMGGEQFFGPGTRLTVL.